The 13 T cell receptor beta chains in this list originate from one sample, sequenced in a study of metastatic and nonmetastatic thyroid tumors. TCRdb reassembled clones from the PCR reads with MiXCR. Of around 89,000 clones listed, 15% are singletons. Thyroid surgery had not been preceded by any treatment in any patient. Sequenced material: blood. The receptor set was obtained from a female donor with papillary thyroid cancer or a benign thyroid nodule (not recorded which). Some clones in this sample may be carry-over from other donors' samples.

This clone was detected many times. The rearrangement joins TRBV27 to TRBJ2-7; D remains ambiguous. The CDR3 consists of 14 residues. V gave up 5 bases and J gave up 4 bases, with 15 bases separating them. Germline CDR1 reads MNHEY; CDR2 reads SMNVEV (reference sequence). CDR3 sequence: CASSPHSTAYEQYF. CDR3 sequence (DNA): TGTGCCAGCAGTCCGCACAGCACCGCTTACGAGCAGTACTTC.

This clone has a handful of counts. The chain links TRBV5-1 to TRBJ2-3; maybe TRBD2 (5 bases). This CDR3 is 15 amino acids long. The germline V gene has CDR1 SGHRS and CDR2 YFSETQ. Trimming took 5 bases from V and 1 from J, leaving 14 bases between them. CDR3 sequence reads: CASRSGLVGTDTQYF. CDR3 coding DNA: TGCGCCAGCAGGTCAGGACTTGTGGGCACAGATACGCAGTATTTT.

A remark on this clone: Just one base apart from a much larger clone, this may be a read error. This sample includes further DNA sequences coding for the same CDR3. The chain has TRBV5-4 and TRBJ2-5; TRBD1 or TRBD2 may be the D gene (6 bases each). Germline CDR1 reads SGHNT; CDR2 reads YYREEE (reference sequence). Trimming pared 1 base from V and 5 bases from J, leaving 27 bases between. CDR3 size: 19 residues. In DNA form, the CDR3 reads TGTGCCAGCAGCTTGTTCCGACCGGGGGCAGGCACCTCCTCTGAGACCCAGTACTTC. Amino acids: CASSLFRPGAGTSSETQYF.

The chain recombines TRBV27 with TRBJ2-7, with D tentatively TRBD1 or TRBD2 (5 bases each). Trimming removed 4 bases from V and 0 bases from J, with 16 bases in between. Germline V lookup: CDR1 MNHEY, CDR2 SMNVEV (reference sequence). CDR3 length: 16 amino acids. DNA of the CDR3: TGTGCCAGCAGTTACGGGGCAGTCCCTTCCTCCTACGAGCAGTACTTC. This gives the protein CASSYGAVPSSYEQYF.

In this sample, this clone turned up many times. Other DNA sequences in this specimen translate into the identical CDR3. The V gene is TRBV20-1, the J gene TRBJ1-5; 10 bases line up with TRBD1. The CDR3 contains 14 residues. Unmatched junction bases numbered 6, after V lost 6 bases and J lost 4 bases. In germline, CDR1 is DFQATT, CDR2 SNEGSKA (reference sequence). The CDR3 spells CSASTGGLNQPQHF. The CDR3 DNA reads TGCAGTGCATCGACAGGGGGCCTTAATCAGCCCCAGCATTTT.

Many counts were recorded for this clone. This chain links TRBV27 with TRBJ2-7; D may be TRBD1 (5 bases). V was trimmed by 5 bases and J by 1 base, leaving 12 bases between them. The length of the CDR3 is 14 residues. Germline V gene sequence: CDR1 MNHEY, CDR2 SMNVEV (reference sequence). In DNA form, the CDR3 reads TGTGCCAGCAGTCTCCGACAGACATCCTACGAGCAGTACTTC. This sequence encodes CASSLRQTSYEQYF.

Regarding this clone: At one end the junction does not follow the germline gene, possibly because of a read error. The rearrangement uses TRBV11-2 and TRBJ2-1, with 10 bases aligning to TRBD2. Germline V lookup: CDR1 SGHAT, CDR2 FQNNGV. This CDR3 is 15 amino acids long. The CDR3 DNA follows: TGTGCCAGTAGCTTCAGTACTAGCGGGGCGGGTGAGCAGTTCTTC. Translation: CASSFSTSGAGEQFF.

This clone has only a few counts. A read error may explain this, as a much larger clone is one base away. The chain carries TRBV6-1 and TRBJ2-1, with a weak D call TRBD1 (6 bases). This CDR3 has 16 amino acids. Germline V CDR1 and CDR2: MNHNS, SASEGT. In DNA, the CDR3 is TGTGCCGGCAGGGCCTCCGCCGGACAGCTCTACAATGAGCAGTTCTTC. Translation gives CAGRASAGQLYNEQFF.

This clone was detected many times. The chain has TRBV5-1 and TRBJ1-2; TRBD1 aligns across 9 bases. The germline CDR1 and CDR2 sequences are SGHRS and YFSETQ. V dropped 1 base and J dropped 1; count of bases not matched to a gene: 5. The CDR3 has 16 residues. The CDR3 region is CASSLSTGGLNYGYTF. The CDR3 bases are TGCGCCAGCAGCTTGTCCACAGGGGGCCTTAACTATGGCTACACCTTC.

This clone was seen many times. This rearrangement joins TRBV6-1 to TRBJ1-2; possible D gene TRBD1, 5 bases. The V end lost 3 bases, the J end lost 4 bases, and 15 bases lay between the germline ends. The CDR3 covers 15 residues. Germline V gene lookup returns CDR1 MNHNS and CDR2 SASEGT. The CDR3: CASSDWGGILYGYTF. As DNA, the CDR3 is TGTGCCAGCAGTGATTGGGGGGGAATCCTCTATGGCTACACCTTC.

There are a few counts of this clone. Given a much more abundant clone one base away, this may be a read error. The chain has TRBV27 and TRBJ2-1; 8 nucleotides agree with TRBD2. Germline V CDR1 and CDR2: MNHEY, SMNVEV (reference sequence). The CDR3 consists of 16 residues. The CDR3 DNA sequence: TGTGCCAGCAGCCCCCTCCGGGCGGGGGGCTGGAGTGAGCAGCTCTTC. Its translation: CASSPLRAGGWSEQLF.

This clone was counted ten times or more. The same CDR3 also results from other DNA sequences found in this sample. The CDR3 DNA is TGTGCCAGCACCGTTTCCTTTATGGACACTGAAGCTTTCTTT. It yields the protein CASTVSFMDTEAFF. V is TRBV2 and J is TRBJ1-1; D gene unclear. Germline values: CDR1 SNHLY, CDR2 FYNNEI. The CDR3 runs to 14 residues. Trimming removed 7 bases at V and 3 bases at J, with 15 bases between. The full variable domain, rest sourced from reference TRBV2 and TRBJ1-1, is EPEVTQTPSHQVTQMGQEVILRCVPISNHLYFYWYRQILGQKVEFLVSFYNNEISEKSEIFDDQFSVERPDGSNFTLKIRSTKLEDSAMYFCASTVSFMDTEAFFGQGTRLTVV.

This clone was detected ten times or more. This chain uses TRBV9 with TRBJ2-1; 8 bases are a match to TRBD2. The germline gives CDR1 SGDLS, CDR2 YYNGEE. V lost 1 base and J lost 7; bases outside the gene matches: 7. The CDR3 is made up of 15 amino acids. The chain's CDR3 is CASSVKAGAPNEQFF. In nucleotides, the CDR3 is TGTGCCAGCAGCGTAAAAGCGGGGGCTCCTAATGAGCAGTTCTTC.